A single sample is the source of the 27 T cell receptor beta chains below, sequenced in a study of blood T cell repertoires in COVID-19. TCRdb's table, derived via immunoSEQ multiplex PCR, lists solely in-frame clones and lacks some. The sample holds some 200,000 clones, around 80% seen once. Specimen: peripheral blood. The receptors stem from a human donor in a cohort sampled during active COVID-19.

V usage is TRBV6-5 and J usage is TRBJ1-3; D is unresolved. V gave up 4 bases and J gave up 0 bases, with 7 bases separating them. CDR1 MNHEY and CDR2 SVGAGI come from the germline V gene. The CDR3 extends over 14 amino acids. This CDR3 is CASSSQSSGNTIYF. In DNA form, the CDR3 reads TGTGCCAGCAGTTCTCAGTCCTCTGGAAACACCATATATTTT.

V is TRBV5-1 and J is TRBJ1-5; D not certain. The CDR3 spans 16 residues. Deletions cut 4 bases from V and 1 base from J, with 15 bases between. The germline V gene encodes CDR1 SGHRS and CDR2 YFSETQ. CDR3 sequence: CASSPRGGISNQPQHF. Here the CDR3 DNA reads TGCGCCAGCAGCCCCCGCGGAGGGATAAGCAATCAGCCCCAGCATTTT.

The V gene is TRBV19, the J gene TRBJ1-2; 10 bases line up with TRBD1. V lost 3 bases to trimming and J lost 8 bases; unmatched junction nucleotides: 3. The CDR3 is made up of 13 amino acids. From germline, CDR1 is LNHDA and CDR2 SQIVND (reference sequence). The CDR3 DNA sequence: TGTGCCAGTAGTATGGAGACAGGGGGCGGCTACACCTTC. This translates into CASSMETGGGYTF.

This clone was seen a handful of times. The CDR3 bases are TGTGCCACCCGCCGGGACAAGACCTACGAGCAGTACTTC. Protein sequence: CATRRDKTYEQYF. This chain joins TRBV15 and TRBJ2-7; maybe TRBD1 (6 bases). CDR1 is LNHNV and CDR2 is YYDKDF in the germline V gene (reference sequence). Trimming cost V 8 bases and J 2 bases, with 13 bases left between them. This CDR3 is built from 13 residues.

The chain is built from TRBV12-3 or TRBV12-4 and TRBJ1-2; D may be TRBD1 (6 bases). V gave up 3 bases and J gave up 2 bases, with 7 bases separating them. The CDR3 length is 13 residues. In DNA, the CDR3 is TGTGCCAGCAGTTTCACAGGGAACTATGGCTACACCTTC. Amino acids: CASSFTGNYGYTF.

The genes are TRBV5-1 and TRBJ1-4; possible D gene TRBD1, 5 bases. V was trimmed by 4 bases and J by 0 bases, leaving 13 bases between them. The CDR3 covers 16 residues. From germline, CDR1 is SGHRS and CDR2 YFSETQ. CDR3 bases: TGCGCCAGCAGCAAGACGACAGTTACAACTAATGAAAAACTGTTTTTT. Translation: CASSKTTVTTNEKLFF.

The V and J genes are TRBV6-5 and TRBJ2-7; tentatively, D is TRBD2 (6 bases). CDR1 and CDR2 from the germline V gene are MNHEY and SVGAGI. V was cut by 0 bases and J by 3 bases, with 15 bases left in between. This CDR3 has 16 amino acids. The CDR3 protein is CASSYSWRGLGYEQYF. CDR3 nucleotides: TGTGCCAGCAGTTACTCTTGGAGGGGATTGGGCTACGAGCAGTACTTC.

This chain links TRBV24-1 with TRBJ1-2; D is possibly TRBD1 (5 bases). V lost 5 bases and J 7 bases, leaving 13 bases between the germline ends. Germline loops: CDR1 KGHDR, CDR2 SFDVKD. This CDR3 comprises 13 residues. The DNA of the CDR3 is TGTGCCACCAGTGCGGGGGAGGTCTTTGGCTACACCTTC. Its translation is CATSAGEVFGYTF.

The rearrangement links TRBV27 to TRBJ1-5; weak D call: TRBD1 (5 bases). Germline assignment: CDR1 MNHEY and CDR2 SMNVEV (reference sequence). The V end was cut by 6 bases, the J end by 7 bases, with 13 bases between. CDR3 length: 13 amino acids. This chain's CDR3 is CASSSGRGQPQHF. The CDR3 nucleotides are TGTGCCAGCAGCTCTGGGAGGGGACAGCCCCAGCATTTT.

The chain employs TRBV5-1 and TRBJ2-5; 7 bases agree with TRBD1. The CDR3 consists of 15 residues. From germline, CDR1 is SGHRS and CDR2 YFSETQ. After removal of 1 base from V and 1 base from J, the junction contained 4 bases not matched to a gene. CDR3: CASSLYSGGQETQYF. CDR3 bases: TGCGCCAGCAGCTTGTATTCAGGGGGCCAAGAGACCCAGTACTTC.

The chain recombines TRBV11-2 with TRBJ2-7, with 10 bases matching TRBD1. The CDR3 sequence is 15 residues long. The germline CDR1 and CDR2 sequences are SGHAT and FQNNGV. The V segment lost 3 bases and the J segment 4 bases; nucleotides outside the gene matches: 6. DNA for the CDR3: TGTGCCAGCAGCTTTCGCGTGGACAGGGGGTACGAGCAGTACTTC. This gives the protein CASSFRVDRGYEQYF.

The chain recombines TRBV6-2 or TRBV6-3 with TRBJ1-2, with 7 bases lining up with TRBD1. The CDR3 loop spans 13 amino acids. The germline gives CDR1 MNHEY, CDR2 SVGEGT. V lost 0 bases to trimming and J lost 8 bases; unmatched junction nucleotides: 3. In nucleotides, the CDR3 is TGTGCCAGCAGTTACTCGACAGGGCTAGGCTACACCTTC. This translates into CASSYSTGLGYTF.

The chain joins TRBV9 to TRBJ1-6; D call uncertain. CDR3 length equals 14 residues. The V gene's germline CDR1 is SGDLS and CDR2 YYNGEE. The V end lost 3 bases, the J end lost 7 bases, and 11 bases lay between the germline ends. The CDR3 DNA reads TGTGCCAGCAGCGCAGCAGGTGTAAATTCACCCCTCCACTTT. The encoded protein is CASSAAGVNSPLHF.

The chain carries TRBV3-1 (or the pseudogene TRBV3-2) and TRBJ2-3, with 8 nucleotides matching TRBD2. Per the germline V gene, CDR1 is LGHDT and CDR2 is YNNKEL (reference sequence). J gave up 5 bases and V 4 bases, and 8 bases lay outside the gene matches. The CDR3 length is 15 residues. The CDR3 protein is CASSPKPLAGDTQYF. For the CDR3, the DNA is TGTGCCAGCAGCCCCAAACCTCTAGCGGGAGATACGCAGTATTTT.

The chain uses TRBV5-4 and TRBJ2-3; 7 bases line up with TRBD1. The V gene's germline CDR1 is SGHNT and CDR2 YYREEE (reference sequence). This CDR3 is built from 15 residues. The trim removed 5 bases at V and 7 bases at J, leaving 13 bases unmatched. The CDR3 is CASSPPGTVIHTQYF. The CDR3 DNA sequence: TGTGCCAGCAGTCCCCCCGGGACAGTAATTCATACGCAGTATTTT.

The chain employs TRBV4-1 and TRBJ2-3, with a weak D call TRBD2 (5 bases). This CDR3 contains 14 residues. Trimming removed 3 bases from V and 0 bases from J, with 7 bases in between. In germline, CDR1 is MGHRA, CDR2 YSYEKL. CDR3 region: CASSQWTSTDTQYF. CDR3 DNA sequence: TGCGCCAGCAGCCAGTGGACTAGCACAGATACGCAGTATTTT.

The chain uses TRBV9 and TRBJ1-3; D may be TRBD1 (5 bases). This CDR3 is 18 amino acids long. Germline V gene lookup returns CDR1 SGDLS and CDR2 YYNGEE. Deletions cut 0 bases from V and 0 bases from J, with 16 bases between. The CDR3 loop is CASSVATGGTVSGNTIYF. In DNA form, the CDR3 reads TGTGCCAGCAGCGTAGCCACCGGGGGGACCGTCTCTGGAAACACCATATATTTT.

CDR3 residues: CASSLQGRGGYGYTF. DNA for the CDR3: TGTGCCAGCAGCTTGCAGGGAAGGGGTGGCTATGGCTACACCTTC. The chain recombines TRBV11-2 with TRBJ1-2; a possible D gene is TRBD1 (5 bases). V gave up 3 bases and J gave up 4 bases, with 15 bases separating them. Per the germline V gene, CDR1 is SGHAT and CDR2 is FQNNGV. This CDR3 has 15 residues.

This rearrangement joins TRBV4-3 to TRBJ2-1; 7 bases map to TRBD1. The CDR3 runs to 15 residues. V shed 5 bases, J shed 6 bases, and the junction held 10 bases outside the gene matches. Germline CDR1 is LGHNA and CDR2 is YSLEER. The CDR3 spells CASSTHRGRSNEQFF. In DNA form, the CDR3 reads TGCGCCAGCAGCACCCACAGGGGCCGGTCCAATGAGCAGTTCTTC.

The chain has TRBV7-2 and TRBJ1-2; 9 nucleotides line up with TRBD1. Trimming took 5 bases from V and 6 from J; bases not matched to a gene: 4. CDR1 SGHTA and CDR2 FQGNSA come from the germline V gene. The length of the CDR3 is 13 residues. Here the CDR3 reads CASSRRTGDGYTF. DNA of the CDR3: TGTGCCAGCAGCCGTCGGACAGGGGATGGCTACACCTTC. Together with reference TRBV7-2 and TRBJ1-2, the CDR3 gives the full variable domain: GAGVSQSPSNKVTEKGKDVELRCDPISGHTALYWYRQSLGQGLEFLIYFQGNSAPDKSGLPSDRFSAERTGGSVSTLTIQRTQQEDSAVYLCASSRRTGDGYTFGSGTRLTVV.

In nucleotides, the CDR3 is TGCGCCAGCAGATCCCCGACAGAAGAGACCCAGTACTTC. This encodes CASRSPTEETQYF. The chain employs TRBV5-1 and TRBJ2-5; a weak D match, TRBD1 (5 bases). The germline V gene has CDR1 SGHRS and CDR2 YFSETQ. Deletions cut 5 bases from V and 3 bases from J, with 11 bases between. The CDR3 length is 13 residues.

The chain combines TRBV6-5 with TRBJ2-7; D remains unclear. The CDR3 has 13 amino acids. From germline, CDR1 is MNHEY and CDR2 SVGAGI. V shed 7 bases and J shed 11 bases, with 21 bases lying between them. The CDR3 nucleotides read TGTGCCAGCACTAATGCCGTTGATGAGTACGAGTACTTC. As protein: CASTNAVDEYEYF.

The J gene is TRBJ1-1, the V gene TRBV4-1, with 7 bases lining up with TRBD1. CDR1 is MGHRA and CDR2 is YSYEKL in the germline V gene. The CDR3 runs 14 residues. The V gene end was trimmed by 4 bases and the J gene end by 6 bases; junction bases not matched to a gene: 8. The CDR3 sequence is CASSPGQSFSEAFF. CDR3 sequence (DNA): TGCGCCAGCAGCCCGGGACAGTCCTTCTCTGAAGCTTTCTTT.

This rearrangement joins TRBV18 to TRBJ1-3; 8 nucleotides line up with TRBD1. Per the germline V gene, CDR1 is KGHSH and CDR2 is LQKENI. CDR3 length: 18 amino acids. The V segment lost 6 bases and the J segment 0 bases; nucleotides outside the gene matches: 13. CDR3 in DNA: TGTGCCAGCTCCCGCAACGGACAGGGAACAAGCTCTGGAAACACCATATATTTT. Translated: CASSRNGQGTSSGNTIYF.

V gene TRBV19 combines with J gene TRBJ2-7, with a possible D match to TRBD1 (6 bases). Between the trimmed V and J ends, which lost 5 bases and 4 bases, there was a span of 9 bases. The CDR3 has 12 residues. In germline, CDR1 is LNHDA, CDR2 SQIVND (reference sequence). The CDR3 loop is CASSPDSYEQYF. CDR3 in DNA: TGTGCCAGTAGTCCGGACAGTTACGAGCAGTACTTC.

For the CDR3, the DNA is TGCGCCAGCAGCTTTCGACTAGCGGGGGGACAAGAGACCCAGTACTTC. It specifies CASSFRLAGGQETQYF. The rearrangement links TRBV5-1 to TRBJ2-5; TRBD2 matches 13 bases. Germline CDR1 is SGHRS and CDR2 is YFSETQ. This CDR3 has 16 residues. V was pared by 2 bases and J by 2 bases, with 3 bases of the junction left unmatched. Looking up the rest from reference TRBV5-1 and TRBJ2-5 gives the full variable domain: KAGVTQTPRYLIKTRGQQVTLSCSPISGHRSVSWYQQTPGQGLQFLFEYFSETQRNKGNFPGRFSGRQFSNSRSEMNVSTLELGDSALYLCASSFRLAGGQETQYFGPGTRLLVL.

The V gene is TRBV12-3 or TRBV12-4, the J gene TRBJ1-5, with TRBD1 matching over 9 bases. There are 13 residues in the CDR3. Trimming removed 6 bases from V and 11 bases from J; junction bases left unmatched: 8. The chain's CDR3 is CASRTPGQGAQHF. CDR3 DNA: TGTGCCAGCAGGACCCCGGGACAGGGAGCCCAGCATTTT.